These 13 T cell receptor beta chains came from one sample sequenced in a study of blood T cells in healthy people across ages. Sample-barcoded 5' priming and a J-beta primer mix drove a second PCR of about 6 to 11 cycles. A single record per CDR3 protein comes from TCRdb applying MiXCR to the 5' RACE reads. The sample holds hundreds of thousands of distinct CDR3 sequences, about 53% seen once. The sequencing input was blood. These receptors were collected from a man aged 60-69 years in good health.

The CDR3 coding sequence is TGTGCCAGCAGACAAACAGCCTACGAGCAGTACTTC. Translation: CASRQTAYEQYF. V gene TRBV6-6 combines with J gene TRBJ2-7, with D unclear. The germline V gene has CDR1 MNHNY and CDR2 SVGAGI (reference sequence). CDR3 length: 12 amino acids. V was pared by 6 bases and J by 2 bases, with 8 bases between.

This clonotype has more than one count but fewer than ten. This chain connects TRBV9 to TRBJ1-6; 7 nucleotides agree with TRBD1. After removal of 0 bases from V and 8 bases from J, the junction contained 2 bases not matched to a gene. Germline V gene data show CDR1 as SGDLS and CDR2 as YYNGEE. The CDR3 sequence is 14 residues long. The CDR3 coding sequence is TGTGCCAGCAGCGTAGGAGGGGGCGATTCACCCCTCCACTTT. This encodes CASSVGGGDSPLHF.

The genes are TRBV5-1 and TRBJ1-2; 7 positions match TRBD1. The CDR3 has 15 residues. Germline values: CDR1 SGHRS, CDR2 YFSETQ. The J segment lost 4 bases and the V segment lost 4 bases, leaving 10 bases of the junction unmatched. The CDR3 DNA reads TGCGCCAGCAGCAGAGGACAGGAGGGGCTCTATGGCTACACCTTC. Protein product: CASSRGQEGLYGYTF.

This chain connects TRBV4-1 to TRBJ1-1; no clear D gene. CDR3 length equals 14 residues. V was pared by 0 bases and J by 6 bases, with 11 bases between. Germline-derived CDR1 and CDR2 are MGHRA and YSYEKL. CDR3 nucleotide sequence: TGCGCCAGCAGCCAAGATCGGCAGTATTCTGAAGCTTTCTTT. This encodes CASSQDRQYSEAFF.

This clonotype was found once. DNA for the CDR3: TGCAGTGCGGACGAGGGGGGGAATCAGCCCCAGCATTTT. Translation: CSADEGGNQPQHF. This chain joins TRBV20-1 and TRBJ1-5; maybe TRBD1 (6 bases). Germline V gene lookup returns CDR1 DFQATT and CDR2 SNEGSKA (reference sequence). The CDR3 is 13 amino acids. Trimming took off 6 bases at V and 4 bases at J, with 13 bases between the two ends.

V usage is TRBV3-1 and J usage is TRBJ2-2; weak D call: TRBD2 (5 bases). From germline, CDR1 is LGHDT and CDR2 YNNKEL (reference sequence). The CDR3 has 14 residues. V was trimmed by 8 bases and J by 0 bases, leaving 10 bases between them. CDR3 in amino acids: CASPQRANTGELFF. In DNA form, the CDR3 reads TGTGCCAGCCCCCAGAGGGCGAACACCGGGGAGCTGTTTTTT.

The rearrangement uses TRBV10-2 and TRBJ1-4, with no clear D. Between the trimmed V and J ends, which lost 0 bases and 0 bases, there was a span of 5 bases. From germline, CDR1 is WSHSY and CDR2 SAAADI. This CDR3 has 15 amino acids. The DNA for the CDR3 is TGCGCCAGCAGTGAGTCGCAGCCAACTAATGAAAAACTGTTTTTT. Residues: CASSESQPTNEKLFF.

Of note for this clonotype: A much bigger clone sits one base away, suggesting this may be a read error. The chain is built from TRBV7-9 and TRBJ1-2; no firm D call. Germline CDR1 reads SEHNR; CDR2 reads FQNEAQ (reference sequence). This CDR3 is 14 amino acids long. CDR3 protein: CAGSLEPDSYGYTF. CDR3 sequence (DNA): TGTGCCGGCAGCTTAGAACCAGATAGCTATGGCTACACCTTC.

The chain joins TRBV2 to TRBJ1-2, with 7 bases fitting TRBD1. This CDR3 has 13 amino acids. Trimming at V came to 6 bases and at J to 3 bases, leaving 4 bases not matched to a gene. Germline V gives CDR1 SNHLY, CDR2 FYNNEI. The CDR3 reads CASRVDRDYGYTF. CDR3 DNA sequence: TGTGCCAGCAGAGTCGACAGGGACTATGGCTACACCTTC.

CDR3 DNA: TGCGCCAGCAGCCCCCTCTTCGGGGGGGGGCCCACCAATGAGCAGTTCTTC. This translates into CASSPLFGGGPTNEQFF. The chain recombines TRBV5-1 with TRBJ2-1; TRBD2 agrees at 8 bases. Trimming cost V 4 bases and J 6 bases; bases outside gene matches: 15. CDR1 is SGHRS and CDR2 is YFSETQ in the germline V gene. The CDR3 consists of 17 residues.

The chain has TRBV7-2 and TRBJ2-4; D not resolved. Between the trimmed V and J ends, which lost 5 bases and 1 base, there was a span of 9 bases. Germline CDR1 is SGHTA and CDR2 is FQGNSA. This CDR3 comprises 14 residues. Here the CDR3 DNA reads TGTGCCAGCAGCCCCCAGGACGCCAAAAACATTCAGTACTTC. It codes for CASSPQDAKNIQYF.

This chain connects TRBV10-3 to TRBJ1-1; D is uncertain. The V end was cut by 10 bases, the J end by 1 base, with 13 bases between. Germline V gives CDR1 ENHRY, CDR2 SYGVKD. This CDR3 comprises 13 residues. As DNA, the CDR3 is TGTGCCAGGTACGGACGGAAGAACACTGAAGCTTTCTTT. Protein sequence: CARYGRKNTEAFF.

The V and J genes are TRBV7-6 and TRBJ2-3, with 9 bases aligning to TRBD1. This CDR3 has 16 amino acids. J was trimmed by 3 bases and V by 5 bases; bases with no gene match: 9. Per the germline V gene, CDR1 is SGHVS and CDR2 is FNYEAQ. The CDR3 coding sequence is TGTGCCAGCAGCGTTAACAGGGGGCTCGGGACAGATACGCAGTATTTT. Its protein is CASSVNRGLGTDTQYF.